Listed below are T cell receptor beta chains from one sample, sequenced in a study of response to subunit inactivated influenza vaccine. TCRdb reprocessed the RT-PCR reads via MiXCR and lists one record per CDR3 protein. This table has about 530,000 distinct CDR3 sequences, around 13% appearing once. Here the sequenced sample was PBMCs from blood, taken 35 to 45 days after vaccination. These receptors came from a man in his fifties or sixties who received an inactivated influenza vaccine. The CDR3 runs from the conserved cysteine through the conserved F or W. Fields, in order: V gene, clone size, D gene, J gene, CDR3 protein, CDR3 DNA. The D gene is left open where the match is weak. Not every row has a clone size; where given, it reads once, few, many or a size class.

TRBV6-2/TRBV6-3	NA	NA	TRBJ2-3	CASRQFGGTDTQYF	TGTGCCAGCAGACAGTTCGGGGGCACAGATACGCAGTATTTT
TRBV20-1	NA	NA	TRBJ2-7	CSAEGATRRLDEQYF	TGCAGTGCGGAGGGAGCGACTCGACGGTTGGACGAGCAGTACTTC
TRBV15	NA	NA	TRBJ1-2	CATSPRGFGYGYTF	TGTGCCACCAGCCCTAGGGGTTTCGGCTATGGCTACACCTTC
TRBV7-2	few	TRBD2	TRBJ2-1	CASSPGTRAIHEQFF	TGTGCCAGCAGCCCCGGGACTAGAGCGATTCATGAGCAGTTCTTC
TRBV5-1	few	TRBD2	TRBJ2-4	CASSLGQRGSMDIQYF	TGCGCCAGCAGCTTGGGGCAGCGGGGTTCAATGGACATCCAGTACTTC
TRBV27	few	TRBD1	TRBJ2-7	CASSRGQGPSYEQYF	TGTGCCAGCAGCCGCGGACAGGGGCCATCCTACGAGCAGTACTTC
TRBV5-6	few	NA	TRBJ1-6	CASSGGGRVNSPLHF	TGTGCCAGCAGCGGGGGAGGCAGGGTTAATTCACCCCTCCACTTT
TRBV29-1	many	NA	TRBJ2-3	CSVRPGDTQYF	TGCAGCGTTCGTCCCGGGGATACGCAGTATTTT
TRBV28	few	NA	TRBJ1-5	CASSLSSTGRQPQHF	TGTGCCAGCAGTTTATCCTCTACAGGTCGTCAGCCCCAGCATTTT
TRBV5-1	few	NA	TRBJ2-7	CASSLADPSYEQYF	TGCGCCAGCAGCTTGGCTGATCCCTCCTACGAGCAGTACTTC
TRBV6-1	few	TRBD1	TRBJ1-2	CASLWTGGLRGDGYTF	TGTGCCAGCTTATGGACAGGGGGCCTCCGTGGAGATGGCTACACCTTC
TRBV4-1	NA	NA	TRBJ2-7	CASSQTTHYEQYF	TGCGCCAGCAGCCAAACCACACACTACGAGCAGTACTTC
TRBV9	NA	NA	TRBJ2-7	CASSAPVGEQYF	TGTGCCAGCAGTGCCCCGGTAGGCGAGCAGTACTTC
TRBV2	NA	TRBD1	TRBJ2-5	CASTFTGGQETQYF	TGTGCCAGCACCTTTACAGGGGGCCAAGAGACCCAGTACTTC
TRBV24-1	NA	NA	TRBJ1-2	CATSDFYGYTF	TGTGCCACCAGTGATTTCTATGGCTACACCTTC
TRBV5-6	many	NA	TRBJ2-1	CASTIGTSNEQFF	TGTGCCAGCACCATCGGCACTTCCAATGAGCAGTTCTTC
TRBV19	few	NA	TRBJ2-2	CASSHTNRPGELFF	TGTGCCAGTAGTCATACAAATCGCCCCGGGGAGCTGTTTTTT
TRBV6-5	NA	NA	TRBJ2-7	CASSYSTGGFHEQYF	TGTGCCAGCAGTTACTCCACAGGAGGGTTCCACGAGCAGTACTTC
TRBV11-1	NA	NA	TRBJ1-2	CASSSPGKSQTLNYGYTF	TGTGCCAGCAGCTCCCCCGGAAAGTCTCAAACATTAAACTATGGCTACACCTTC
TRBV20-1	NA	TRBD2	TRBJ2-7	CSADRTSDYEQYF	TGCAGTGCCGACCGGACTAGCGATTACGAGCAGTACTTC
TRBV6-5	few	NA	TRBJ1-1	CASSYEGDKAFF	TGTGCCAGCAGTTACGAGGGGGATAAGGCTTTCTTT
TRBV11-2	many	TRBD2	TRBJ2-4	CASSLDLGGGPAKNIQYF	TGTGCCAGCAGCTTAGATCTCGGGGGAGGGCCGGCCAAAAACATTCAGTACTTC
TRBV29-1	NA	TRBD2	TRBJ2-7	CSVVVAGTYEQYF	TGCAGCGTTGTGGTAGCGGGGACCTACGAGCAGTACTTC
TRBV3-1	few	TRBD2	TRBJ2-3	CASSQLAGGPVDTQYF	TGTGCCAGCAGCCAGCTAGCGGGAGGGCCTGTAGATACGCAGTATTTT
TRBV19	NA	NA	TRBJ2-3	CASSIGVGTDTQYF	TGTGCCAGTAGTATAGGTGTAGGCACAGATACGCAGTATTTT
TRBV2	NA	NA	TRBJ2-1	CASSEGQQPYNEQFF	TGTGCCAGCAGTGAAGGACAGCAACCCTACAATGAGCAGTTCTTC
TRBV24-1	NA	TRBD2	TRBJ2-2	CATSDPGLAAAGELFF	TGTGCCACCAGTGACCCGGGACTAGCGGCTGCCGGGGAGCTGTTTTTT
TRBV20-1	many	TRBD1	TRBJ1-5	CSARDRVQGAQHSNQPQHF	TGCAGTGCTAGAGATCGGGTTCAGGGGGCTCAACATAGCAATCAGCCCCAGCATTTT
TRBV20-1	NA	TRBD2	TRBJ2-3	CSAPRGADTQYF	TGCAGTGCCCCCCGGGGGGCAGATACGCAGTATTTT
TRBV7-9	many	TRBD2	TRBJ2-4	CASDYSGGPQNIQYF	TGTGCCAGCGACTATAGCGGGGGGCCACAAAACATTCAGTACTTC
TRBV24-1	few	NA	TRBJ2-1	CATSGPLGNEQFF	TGTGCCACCAGTGGGCCCCTCGGCAATGAGCAGTTCTTC
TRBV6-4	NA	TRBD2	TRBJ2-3	CASSEEAGASADTQYF	TGTGCCAGCAGTGAAGAAGCGGGAGCATCCGCAGATACGCAGTATTTT
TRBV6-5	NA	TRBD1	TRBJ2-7	CASSYQFGQGYEQYF	TGTGCCAGCAGTTACCAATTCGGACAGGGCTACGAGCAGTACTTC
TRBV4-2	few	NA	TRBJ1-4	CASSHGRANEKLFF	TGTGCCAGCAGCCATGGGAGGGCTAATGAAAAACTGTTTTTT
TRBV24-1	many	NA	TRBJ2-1	CATRGLNYNEQFF	TGTGCCACCAGGGGACTGAATTACAATGAGCAGTTCTTC
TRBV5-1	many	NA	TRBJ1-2	CASSLDRVHGYTF	TGCGCCAGCAGCTTGGACAGAGTGCATGGCTACACCTTC
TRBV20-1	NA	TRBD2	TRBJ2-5	CSAELANQETQYF	TGCAGTGCTGAACTAGCGAATCAAGAGACCCAGTACTTC
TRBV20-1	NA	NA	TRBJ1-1	CSARVGGGGTEAFF	TGCAGTGCTAGAGTGGGGGGCGGTGGAACTGAAGCTTTCTTT
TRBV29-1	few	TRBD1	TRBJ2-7	CSVLGTGTRGGTYEQYF	TGCAGCGTTCTCGGGACAGGGACCAGAGGTGGCACCTACGAGCAGTACTTC
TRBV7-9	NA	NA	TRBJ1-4	CASRKNVNEKLFF	TGTGCCAGCAGAAAGAACGTAAATGAAAAACTGTTTTTT
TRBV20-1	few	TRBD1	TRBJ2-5	CSARGDREETQYF	TGCAGTGCTAGAGGTGACAGGGAAGAGACCCAGTACTTC
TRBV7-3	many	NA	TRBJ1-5	CASSLRAGDTQPQHF	TGTGCCAGCAGCTTACGGGCGGGGGACACTCAGCCCCAGCATTTT
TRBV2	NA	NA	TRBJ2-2	CASGFPQLGTGELFF	TGTGCCAGCGGGTTCCCACAGTTGGGGACCGGGGAGCTGTTTTTT
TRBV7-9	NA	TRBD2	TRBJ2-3	CASSPWWTSGSTDTQYF	TGTGCCAGCAGCCCGTGGTGGACTAGCGGGAGCACAGATACGCAGTATTTT
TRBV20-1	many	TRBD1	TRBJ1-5	CSTQGGGQPQHF	TGCAGTACCCAGGGGGGGGGGCAGCCCCAGCATTTT
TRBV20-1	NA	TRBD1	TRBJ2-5	CSAPVRQGSKTQYF	TGCAGTGCTCCCGTTAGACAGGGTTCGAAGACCCAGTACTTC
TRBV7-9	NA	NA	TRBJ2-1	CASSLTPNEQFF	TGTGCCAGCAGCCTTACTCCTAATGAGCAGTTCTTC
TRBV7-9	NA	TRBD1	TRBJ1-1	CASLTPGTGSNTEAFF	TGTGCCAGCCTTACTCCCGGGACAGGGTCGAACACTGAAGCTTTCTTT
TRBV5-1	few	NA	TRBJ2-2	CASSLVYTGELFF	TGCGCCAGCAGCTTGGTTTATACCGGGGAGCTGTTTTTT
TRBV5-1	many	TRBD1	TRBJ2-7	CASSLQGEAYEQYF	TGCGCCAGCAGCTTACAGGGGGAGGCCTACGAGCAGTACTTC